This T cell receptor (beta chain) is from a study of T cells after yellow fever vaccination. The study made its TCR cDNA through 5'RACE template switching. That step introduced a universal primer site along with UMIs. One entry per CDR3 protein results from TCRdb running MiXCR on the 5' RACE reads. This table holds some 320,000 distinct CDR3 sequences, about 10% found once. Losses at the gene ends were 7 bases for V and 0 bases for J; bases not matched to a gene: 6. This CDR3 region has 14 residues. Germline V gene data show CDR1 as MNHNY and CDR2 as SVGAGI (reference sequence). This receptor was obtained from a man aged 18 to 35 who received the YFV17D yellow fever vaccine. The sample in question was CD4+ T cells sorted from PBMCs, obtained 5 days after the yellow fever booster vaccination. J is TRBJ2-7 and V is TRBV6-6; 7 nucleotides line up with TRBD1. The CDR3: CASTRQGSSYEQYF. Written as DNA, the CDR3 is TGTGCCAGCACCCGACAGGGATCCTCCTACGAGCAGTACTTC.